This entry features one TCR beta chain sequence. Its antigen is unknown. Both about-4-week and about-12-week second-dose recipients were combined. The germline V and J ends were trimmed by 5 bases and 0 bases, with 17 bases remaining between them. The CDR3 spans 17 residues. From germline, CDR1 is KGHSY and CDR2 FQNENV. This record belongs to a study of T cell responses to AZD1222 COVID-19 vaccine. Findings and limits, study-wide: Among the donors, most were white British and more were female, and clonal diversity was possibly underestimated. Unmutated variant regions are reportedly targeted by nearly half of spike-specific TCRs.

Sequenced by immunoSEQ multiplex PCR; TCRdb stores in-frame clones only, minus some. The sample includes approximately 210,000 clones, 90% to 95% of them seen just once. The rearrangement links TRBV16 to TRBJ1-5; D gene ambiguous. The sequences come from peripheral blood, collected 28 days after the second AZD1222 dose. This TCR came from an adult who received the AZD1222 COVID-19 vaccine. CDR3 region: CASSYLKDGDSNQPQHF. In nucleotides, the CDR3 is TGTGCCAGCAGCTATCTTAAGGACGGCGATAGCAATCAGCCCCAGCATTTT.